These 10 T cell receptor beta chains originate from one sample sequenced in a study of blood T cell repertoires in COVID-19. Sequencing was performed with immunoSEQ multiplex PCR; in TCRdb, only in-frame clones are kept and a portion is missing. The table includes some 220,000 clones, roughly 88% detected once. Sequenced material: peripheral blood. These receptors came from a man in his forties or fifties with active or convalescent COVID-19.

The chain recombines TRBV4-1 with TRBJ1-5, with D perhaps matching TRBD1 (6 bases). The V gene's germline CDR1 is MGHRA and CDR2 YSYEKL. The CDR3 is 15 residues long. V was shortened by 1 base and J by 5 bases, with 12 bases between the two germline ends. The CDR3 protein is CASSQVRGGDQPQHF. The CDR3 bases are TGCGCCAGCAGCCAAGTTCGAGGGGGAGATCAGCCCCAGCATTTT.

The V call is TRBV9, the J call TRBJ1-6, with D tentatively TRBD1 (5 bases). Trimming shortened V by 0 bases and J by 8 bases, and 12 bases separated the two germline ends. This CDR3 is 15 amino acids long. CDR1 and CDR2 (germline): SGDLS, YYNGEE. CDR3 bases: TGTGCCAGCAGCGTAGCAATGGGACTGGATTCACCCCTCCACTTT. It specifies CASSVAMGLDSPLHF.

V and J are TRBV7-2 and TRBJ1-4; D gene uncertain. V shed 5 bases and J shed 7 bases, with 11 bases lying between them. The CDR3 totals 13 residues. Germline CDR1 reads SGHTA; CDR2 reads FQGNSA. This chain's CDR3 is CASSPTFGEKLFF. The DNA of the CDR3 is TGTGCCAGCAGCCCTACGTTTGGTGAAAAACTGTTTTTT.

V and J are TRBV2 and TRBJ2-1; a weak D match, TRBD2 (5 bases). Trimming cost V 4 bases and J 8 bases, with 15 bases left between them. CDR1 and CDR2 from the germline V gene are SNHLY and FYNNEI. This CDR3 spans 14 amino acids. CDR3 coding DNA: TGTGCCAGCAGTGGACGGGATTATTACGATGAGCAGTTCTTC. It is translated as CASSGRDYYDEQFF. Full variable domain (rest looked up from reference TRBV2 and TRBJ2-1): EPEVTQTPSHQVTQMGQEVILRCVPISNHLYFYWYRQILGQKVEFLVSFYNNEISEKSEIFDDQFSVERPDGSNFTLKIRSTKLEDSAMYFCASSGRDYYDEQFFGPGTRLTVL.

V is TRBV18 and J is TRBJ2-2; 7 positions match TRBD1. The germline V gene has CDR1 KGHSH and CDR2 LQKENI. Trimming removed 1 base from V and 5 bases from J; junction bases left unmatched: 7. This CDR3 contains 16 residues. CDR3 in DNA: TGTGCCAGCTCACCACGGGGAGACAGGGTGACCGGGGAGCTGTTTTTT. Protein product: CASSPRGDRVTGELFF.

The genes are TRBV15 and TRBJ2-3, with D unclear. Deletions cut 1 base from V and 6 bases from J, with 14 bases between. The CDR3 covers 15 residues. Germline V CDR1 and CDR2: LNHNV, YYDKDF (reference sequence). In DNA form, the CDR3 reads TGTGCCACCAGCAGAGCTGCAACCAGGCAGGATACGCAGTATTTT. Encoded protein: CATSRAATRQDTQYF.

The chain has TRBV28 and TRBJ2-7, with D perhaps matching TRBD1 (6 bases). This CDR3 is 13 amino acids long. V lost 4 bases to trimming and J lost 5 bases, with 12 bases between them. The germline CDR1 and CDR2 sequences are MDHEN and SYDVKM. The DNA of the CDR3 is TGTGCCAGCAGTTCCCCCCGGGACAACGAGCAGTACGTC. It specifies CASSSPRDNEQYV.

The chain recombines TRBV12-5 with TRBJ2-1; 9 bases match TRBD1. V lost 3 bases and J lost 6; bases outside the gene matches: 6. This CDR3 spans 15 amino acids. Germline V gene data show CDR1 as LGHNT and CDR2 as FRNRAP. CDR3 in DNA: TGTGCTAGTGGTTTCCGGGACAGGGAGCGCAATGAGCAGTTCTTC. Translation gives CASGFRDRERNEQFF.

The J gene is TRBJ1-5, the V gene TRBV28; D may be TRBD1 (6 bases). The V and J ends lost 6 bases and 7 bases respectively, with 13 bases between them. The length of the CDR3 is 13 residues. Germline-derived CDR1 and CDR2 are MDHEN and SYDVKM. The CDR3 coding sequence is TGTGCCAGCAGCTATGACAGGAGCCAGCCCCAGCATTTT. Residues: CASSYDRSQPQHF.

V is TRBV6-1 and J is TRBJ1-5, with a possible D match to TRBD1 (6 bases). Germline assignment: CDR1 MNHNS and CDR2 SASEGT. Trimming removed 4 bases from V and 5 bases from J, with 21 bases in between. This CDR3 comprises 17 residues. The CDR3 spells CASSAYFTGFRDQPQHF. In DNA form, the CDR3 reads TGTGCCAGCAGTGCCTATTTTACAGGGTTCCGGGATCAGCCCCAGCATTTT.